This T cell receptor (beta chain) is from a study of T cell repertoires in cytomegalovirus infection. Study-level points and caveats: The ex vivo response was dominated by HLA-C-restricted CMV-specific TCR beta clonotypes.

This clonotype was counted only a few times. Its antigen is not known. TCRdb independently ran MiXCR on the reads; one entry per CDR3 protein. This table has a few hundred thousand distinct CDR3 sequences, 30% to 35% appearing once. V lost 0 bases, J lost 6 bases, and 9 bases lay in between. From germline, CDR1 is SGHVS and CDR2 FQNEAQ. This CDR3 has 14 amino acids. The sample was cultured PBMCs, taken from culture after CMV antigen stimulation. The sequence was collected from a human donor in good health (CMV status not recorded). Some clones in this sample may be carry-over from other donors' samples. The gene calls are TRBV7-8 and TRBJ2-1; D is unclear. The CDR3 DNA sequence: TGTGCCAGCAGCTTAGCTAGGACGACCAATGAGCAGTTCTTC. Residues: CASSLARTTNEQFF.